The 11 T cell receptor beta chains below all came from one sample that was sequenced in a study of CXCR3-negative and CXCR3-positive naive CD8 T cells. UMI-labeled 5' RACE yielded the TRB cDNA libraries. TCRdb re-called the 5' RACE reads and shows each CDR3 protein once, DNA omitted. The table for this sample gives 100,000 to 150,000 distinct CDR3 sequences. Sequencing was performed on naive CXCR3- CD8+ T cells from blood. The subset: CD45RO-CCR7+CD27+CD95- naive CD8+ T cells lacking CXCR3 (TNR3-). These TCRs come from a human donor in good health. Some clones in this sample may be carry-over from other donors' samples.

The rearrangement links TRBV23-1 to TRBJ2-7. TRBV23-1 is classed as an ORF, of uncertain function. The CDR3 is 15 amino acids. The CDR3: CASINRLTETYEQYF.

This rearrangement joins TRBV4-1 to TRBJ1-1; TCRdb's assignment of TRBD1 cannot be checked, as there is no DNA. The CDR3 sequence is 16 residues long. The germline V gene encodes CDR1 MGHRA and CDR2 YSYEKL. CDR3: CASSQDAQAPNTEAFF.

The chain couples TRBV29-1 to TRBJ2-7. The CDR3 spans 13 residues. Germline loops: CDR1 SQVTM, CDR2 ANQGSEA. CDR3 loop: CSVEDPWKYEQYF.

The J gene is TRBJ1-1, the V gene TRBV10-3; TCRdb selects TRBD1, and the lack of DNA leaves this call unchecked. CDR3 length: 15 amino acids. The germline CDR1 and CDR2 sequences are ENHRY and SYGVKD. The CDR3 is CAISESQGARTEAFF.

The chain recombines TRBV11-2 with TRBJ2-1. The CDR3 contains 16 residues. Germline V gene lookup returns CDR1 SGHAT and CDR2 FQNNGV. Here the CDR3 reads CASSLGSGYDYNEQFF. Full variable domain (outside the CDR3, taken from reference TRBV11-2 and TRBJ2-1): EAGVAQSPRYKIIEKRQSVAFWCNPISGHATLYWYQQILGQGPKLLIQFQNNGVVDDSQLPKDRFSAERLKGVDSTLKIQPAKLEDSAVYLCASSLGSGYDYNEQFFGPGTRLTVL.

This CDR3 is CSVRSVPPGTDTQYF. This chain connects TRBV29-1 to TRBJ2-3; TCRdb selects TRBD1, and the lack of DNA leaves this call unchecked. This CDR3 has 15 residues. The V gene's germline CDR1 is SQVTM and CDR2 ANQGSEA.

The chain couples TRBV6-2 or TRBV6-3 to TRBJ2-3; checking the TCRdb D call of TRBD2 is not possible without DNA. This CDR3 comprises 15 residues. The V gene's germline CDR1 is MNHEY and CDR2 SVGEGT. CDR3 protein: CASSPSGGPADTQYF.

The chain carries TRBV7-3 and TRBJ2-3. CDR3 length: 12 amino acids. Germline CDR1 is SGHTA and CDR2 is FQGTGA. CDR3 sequence reads: CASSLTAGTQYF.

This chain joins TRBV28 and TRBJ2-3; as DNA is missing, the TRBD2 call by TCRdb cannot be tested. Germline V CDR1 and CDR2: MDHEN, SYDVKM. The CDR3 loop spans 16 amino acids. The CDR3: CASSLVSGASTDTQYF.

The rearrangement uses TRBV28 and TRBJ2-1; TCRdb selects TRBD2, and the lack of DNA leaves this call unchecked. Germline V CDR1 and CDR2: MDHEN, SYDVKM. This CDR3 comprises 14 residues. CDR3 loop: CASSLTSGYNEQFF.

The chain couples TRBV5-1 to TRBJ1-4. CDR3 size: 15 residues. Germline V gene data show CDR1 as SGHRS and CDR2 as YFSETQ. CDR3 sequence reads: CASAAESATNEKLFF.